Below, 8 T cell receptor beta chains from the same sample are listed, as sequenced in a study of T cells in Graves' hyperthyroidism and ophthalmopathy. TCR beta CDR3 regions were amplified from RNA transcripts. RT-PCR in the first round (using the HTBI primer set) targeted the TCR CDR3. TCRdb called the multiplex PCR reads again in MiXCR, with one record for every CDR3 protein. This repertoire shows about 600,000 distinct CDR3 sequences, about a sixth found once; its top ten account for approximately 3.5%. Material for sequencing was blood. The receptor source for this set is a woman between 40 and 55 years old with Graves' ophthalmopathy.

In DNA, the CDR3 is TGTGCCAGCAGTTTCGCCTCCTCCTACAATGAGCAGTTCTTC. Translated, it gives CASSFASSYNEQFF. The rearrangement uses TRBV28 and TRBJ2-1; D not certain. The CDR3 is made up of 14 amino acids. In germline, CDR1 is MDHEN, CDR2 SYDVKM. V gave up 3 bases and J gave up 0 bases, with 6 bases separating them.

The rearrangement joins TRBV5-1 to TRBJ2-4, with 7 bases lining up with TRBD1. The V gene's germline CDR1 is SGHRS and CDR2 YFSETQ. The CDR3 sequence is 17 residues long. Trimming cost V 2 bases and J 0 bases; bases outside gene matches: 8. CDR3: CASSFSGTERAKNIQYF. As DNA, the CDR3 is TGCGCCAGCAGCTTCTCCGGGACAGAAAGAGCCAAAAACATTCAGTACTTC.

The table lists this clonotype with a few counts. CDR3 nucleotides: TGCGCCAGCAGCCTACAGGGTCAGGACACTGAAGCTTTCTTT. It codes for CASSLQGQDTEAFF. The chain recombines TRBV10-2 with TRBJ1-1; weak D call: TRBD1 (6 bases). In germline, CDR1 is WSHSY, CDR2 SAAADI. This CDR3 has 14 residues. The V end lost 6 bases, the J end lost 3 bases, and 14 bases lay between the germline ends.

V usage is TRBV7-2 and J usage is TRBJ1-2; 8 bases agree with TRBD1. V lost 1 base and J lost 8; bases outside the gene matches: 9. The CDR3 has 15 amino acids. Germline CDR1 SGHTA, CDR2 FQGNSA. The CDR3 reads CASSLGTGRGGGYTF. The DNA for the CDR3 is TGTGCCAGCAGCTTAGGGACAGGGAGGGGTGGCGGCTACACCTTC.

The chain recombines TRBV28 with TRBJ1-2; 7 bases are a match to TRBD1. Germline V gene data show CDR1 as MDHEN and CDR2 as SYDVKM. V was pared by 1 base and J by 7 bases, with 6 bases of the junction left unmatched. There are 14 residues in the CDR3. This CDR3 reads CASSLSTGNGGYTF. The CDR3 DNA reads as TGTGCCAGCAGTTTATCGACAGGGAATGGTGGCTACACCTTC.

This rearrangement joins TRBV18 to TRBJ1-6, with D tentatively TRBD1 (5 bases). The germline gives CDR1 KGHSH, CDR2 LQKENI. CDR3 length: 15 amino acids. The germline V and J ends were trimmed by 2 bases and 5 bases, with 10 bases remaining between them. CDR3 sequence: CASSPTTDNNSPLHF. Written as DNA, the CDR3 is TGTGCCAGCTCACCAACGACGGACAATAATTCACCCCTCCACTTT.

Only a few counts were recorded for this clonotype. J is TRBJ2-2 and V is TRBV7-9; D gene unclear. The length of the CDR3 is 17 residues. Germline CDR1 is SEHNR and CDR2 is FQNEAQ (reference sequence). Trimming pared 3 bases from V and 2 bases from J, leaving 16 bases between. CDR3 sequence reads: CASSFKAVTTNTGELFF. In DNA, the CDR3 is TGTGCCAGCAGCTTTAAGGCCGTGACCACAAACACCGGGGAGCTGTTTTTT.

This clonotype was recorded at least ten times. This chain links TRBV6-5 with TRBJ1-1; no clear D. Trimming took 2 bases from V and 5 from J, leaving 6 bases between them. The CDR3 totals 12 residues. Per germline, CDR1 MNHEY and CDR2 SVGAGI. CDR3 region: CASSYARTEAFF. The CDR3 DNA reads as TGTGCCAGCAGTTACGCGAGAACTGAAGCTTTCTTT.